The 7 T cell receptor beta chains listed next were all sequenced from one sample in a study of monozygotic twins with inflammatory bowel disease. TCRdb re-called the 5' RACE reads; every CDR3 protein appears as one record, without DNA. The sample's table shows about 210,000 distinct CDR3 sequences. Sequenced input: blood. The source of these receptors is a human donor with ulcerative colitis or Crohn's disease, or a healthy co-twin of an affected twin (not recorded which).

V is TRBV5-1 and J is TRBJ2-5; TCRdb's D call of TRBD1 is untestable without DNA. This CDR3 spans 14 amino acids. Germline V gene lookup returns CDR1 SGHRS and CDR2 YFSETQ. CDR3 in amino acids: CASSKDRVEGTQYF.

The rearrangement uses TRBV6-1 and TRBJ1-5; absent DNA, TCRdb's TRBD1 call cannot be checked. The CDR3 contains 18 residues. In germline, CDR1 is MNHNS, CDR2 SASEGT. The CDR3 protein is CASSPLGQGKLNPQPQHF.

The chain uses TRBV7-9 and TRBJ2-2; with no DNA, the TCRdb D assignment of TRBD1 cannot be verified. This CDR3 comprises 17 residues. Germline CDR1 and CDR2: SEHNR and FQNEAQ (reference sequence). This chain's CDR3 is CASISSQIGENTGELFF.

CDR3 loop: CASTTSGEIQPQHF. The genes are TRBV10-2 and TRBJ1-5; TCRdb gives TRBD1 as the D gene, but with no DNA this cannot be confirmed. The CDR3 runs to 14 residues. Germline V CDR1 and CDR2: WSHSY, SAAADI.

The CDR3 sequence: CSAGSGADTEAFF. This chain uses TRBV20-1 with TRBJ1-1; without DNA, the TCRdb call of TRBD1 cannot be checked. CDR1 DFQATT and CDR2 SNEGSKA come from the germline V gene (reference sequence). The length of the CDR3 is 13 residues.

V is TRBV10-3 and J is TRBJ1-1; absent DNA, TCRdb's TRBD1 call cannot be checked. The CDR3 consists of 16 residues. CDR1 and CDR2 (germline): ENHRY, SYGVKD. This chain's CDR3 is CATHRQGANLNTEAFF.

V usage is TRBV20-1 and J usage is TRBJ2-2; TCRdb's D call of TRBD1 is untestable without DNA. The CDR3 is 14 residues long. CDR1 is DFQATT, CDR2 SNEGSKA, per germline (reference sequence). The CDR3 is CSTRTGTNTGELFF.